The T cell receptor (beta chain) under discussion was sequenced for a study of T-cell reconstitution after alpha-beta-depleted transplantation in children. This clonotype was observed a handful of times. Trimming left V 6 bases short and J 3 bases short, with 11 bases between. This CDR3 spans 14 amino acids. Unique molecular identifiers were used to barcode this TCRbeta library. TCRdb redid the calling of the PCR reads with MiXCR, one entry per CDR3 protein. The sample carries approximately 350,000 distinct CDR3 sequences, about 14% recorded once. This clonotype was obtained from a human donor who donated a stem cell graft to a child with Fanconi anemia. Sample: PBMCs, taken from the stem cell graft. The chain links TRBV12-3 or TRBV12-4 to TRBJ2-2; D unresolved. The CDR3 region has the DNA TGTGCCAGCAGCCAGACACGTGACACCGGGGAGCTGTTTTTT. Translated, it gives CASSQTRDTGELFF.